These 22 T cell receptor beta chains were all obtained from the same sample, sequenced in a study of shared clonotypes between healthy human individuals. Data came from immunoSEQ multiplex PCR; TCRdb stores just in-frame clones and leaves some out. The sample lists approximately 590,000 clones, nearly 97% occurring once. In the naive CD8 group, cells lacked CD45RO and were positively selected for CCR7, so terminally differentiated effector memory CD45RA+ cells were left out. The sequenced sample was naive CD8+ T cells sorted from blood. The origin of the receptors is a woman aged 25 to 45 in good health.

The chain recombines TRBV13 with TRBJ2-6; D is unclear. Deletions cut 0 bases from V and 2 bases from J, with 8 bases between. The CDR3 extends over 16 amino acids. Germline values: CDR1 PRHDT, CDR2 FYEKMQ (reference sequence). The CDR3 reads CASSLGLGPGANVLTF. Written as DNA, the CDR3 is TGTGCCAGCAGCTTAGGTCTTGGGCCTGGGGCCAACGTCCTGACTTTC.

This CDR3 reads CASSFPVTGFYYEQYF. The CDR3 nucleotides are TGTGCCAGCAGCTTCCCCGTTACAGGGTTCTACTACGAGCAGTACTTC. The genes are TRBV11-2 and TRBJ2-7; possibly TRBD1 for D (6 bases). CDR1 is SGHAT, CDR2 FQNNGV, per germline. The CDR3 is 16 amino acids. With 3 bases removed from V and 3 bases from J, the gap between germline ends came to 18 bases.

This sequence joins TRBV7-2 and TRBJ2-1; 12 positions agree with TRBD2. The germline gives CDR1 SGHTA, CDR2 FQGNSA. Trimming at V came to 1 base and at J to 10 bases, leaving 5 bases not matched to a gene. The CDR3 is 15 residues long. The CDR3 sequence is CASSLDPSGRDEQFF. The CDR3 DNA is TGTGCCAGCAGCTTAGATCCTAGCGGGAGGGACGAGCAGTTCTTC.

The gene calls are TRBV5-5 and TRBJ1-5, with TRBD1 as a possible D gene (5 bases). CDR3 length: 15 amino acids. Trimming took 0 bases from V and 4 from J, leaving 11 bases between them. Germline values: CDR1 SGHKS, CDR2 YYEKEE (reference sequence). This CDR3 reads CASSLDRGTNQPQHF. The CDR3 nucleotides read TGTGCCAGCAGCTTGGATAGGGGAACAAATCAGCCCCAGCATTTT.

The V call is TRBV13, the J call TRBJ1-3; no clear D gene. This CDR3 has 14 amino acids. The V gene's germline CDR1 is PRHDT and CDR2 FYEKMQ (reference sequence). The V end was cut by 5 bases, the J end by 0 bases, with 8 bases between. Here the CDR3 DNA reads TGTGCCAGCAGCCCCATAAGCTCTGGAAACACCATATATTTT. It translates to CASSPISSGNTIYF. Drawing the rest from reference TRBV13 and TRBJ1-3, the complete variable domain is AAGVIQSPRHLIKEKRETATLKCYPIPRHDTVYWYQQGPGQDPQFLISFYEKMQSDKGSIPDRFSAQQFSDYHSELNMSSLELGDSALYFCASSPISSGNTIYFGEGSWLTVV.

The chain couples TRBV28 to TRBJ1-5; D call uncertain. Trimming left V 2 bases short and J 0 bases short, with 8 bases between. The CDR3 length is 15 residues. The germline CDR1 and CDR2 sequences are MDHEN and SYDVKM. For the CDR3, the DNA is TGTGCCAGCAGTTTACTCGAGGTTAGCAATCAGCCCCAGCATTTT. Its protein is CASSLLEVSNQPQHF. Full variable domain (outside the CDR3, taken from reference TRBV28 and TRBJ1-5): DVKVTQSSRYLVKRTGEKVFLECVQDMDHENMFWYRQDPGLGLRLIYFSYDVKMKEKGDIPEGYSVSREKKERFSLILESASTNQTSMYLCASSLLEVSNQPQHFGDGTRLSIL.

DNA for the CDR3: TGTGCCAGCAGTTATGGGGACAGACCTTACACAGATACGCAGTATTTT. Translation: CASSYGDRPYTDTQYF. This chain links TRBV2 with TRBJ2-3; 7 bases are a match to TRBD1. The CDR3 is 16 residues long. V shed 5 bases, J shed 2 bases, and the junction held 10 bases outside the gene matches. CDR1 is SNHLY and CDR2 is FYNNEI in the germline V gene. The full variable domain, in which reference TRBV2 and TRBJ2-3 provide the parts outside the CDR3, is EPEVTQTPSHQVTQMGQEVILRCVPISNHLYFYWYRQILGQKVEFLVSFYNNEISEKSEIFDDQFSVERPDGSNFTLKIRSTKLEDSAMYFCASSYGDRPYTDTQYFGPGTRLTVL.

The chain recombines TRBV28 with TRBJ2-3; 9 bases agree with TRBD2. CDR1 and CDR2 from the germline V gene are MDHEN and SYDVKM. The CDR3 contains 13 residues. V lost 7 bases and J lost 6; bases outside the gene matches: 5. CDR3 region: CASTMAGGDTQYF. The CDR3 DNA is TGTGCCAGCACGATGGCGGGAGGGGATACGCAGTATTTT.

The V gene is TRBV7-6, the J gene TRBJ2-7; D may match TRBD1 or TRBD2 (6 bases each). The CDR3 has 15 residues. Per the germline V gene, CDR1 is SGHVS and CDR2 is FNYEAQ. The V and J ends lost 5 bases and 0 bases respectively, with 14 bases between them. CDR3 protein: CASSPFGGTSYEQYF. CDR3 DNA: TGTGCCAGCAGCCCCTTCGGGGGCACCTCCTACGAGCAGTACTTC.

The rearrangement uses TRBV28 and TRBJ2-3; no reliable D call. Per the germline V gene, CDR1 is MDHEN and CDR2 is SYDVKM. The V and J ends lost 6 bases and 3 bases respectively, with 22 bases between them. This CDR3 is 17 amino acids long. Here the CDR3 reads CASRPSERRGDTDTQYF. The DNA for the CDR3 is TGTGCCAGCAGGCCCTCAGAAAGGAGAGGCGATACAGATACGCAGTATTTT.

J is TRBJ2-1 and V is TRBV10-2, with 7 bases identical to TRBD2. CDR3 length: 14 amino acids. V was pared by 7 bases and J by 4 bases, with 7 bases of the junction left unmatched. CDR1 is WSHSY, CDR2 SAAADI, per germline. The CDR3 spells CASKTGGYYNEQFF. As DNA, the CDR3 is TGCGCCAGCAAGACGGGAGGATATTACAATGAGCAGTTCTTC.

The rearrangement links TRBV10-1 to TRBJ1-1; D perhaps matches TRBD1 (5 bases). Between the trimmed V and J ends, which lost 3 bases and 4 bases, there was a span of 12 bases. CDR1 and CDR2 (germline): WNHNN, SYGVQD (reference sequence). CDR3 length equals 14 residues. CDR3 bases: TGCGCCAGCAGTGACCGAGATGGGGGCACTGAAGCTTTCTTT. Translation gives CASSDRDGGTEAFF.

CDR3 in DNA: TGTGCCAGCAGCCCCCGACGGGGAGCAGCTAACTATGGCTACACCTTC. Amino acid sequence: CASSPRRGAANYGYTF. The chain uses TRBV5-5 and TRBJ1-2; D unclear. The CDR3 sequence is 16 residues long. Trimming pared 4 bases from V and 0 bases from J, leaving 16 bases between. Per the germline V gene, CDR1 is SGHKS and CDR2 is YYEKEE (reference sequence).

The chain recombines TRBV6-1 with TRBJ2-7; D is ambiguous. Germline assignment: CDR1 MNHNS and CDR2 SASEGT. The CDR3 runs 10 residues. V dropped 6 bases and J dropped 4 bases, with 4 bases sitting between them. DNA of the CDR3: TGTGCCAGCAGCATTTACGAGCAGTACTTC. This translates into CASSIYEQYF.

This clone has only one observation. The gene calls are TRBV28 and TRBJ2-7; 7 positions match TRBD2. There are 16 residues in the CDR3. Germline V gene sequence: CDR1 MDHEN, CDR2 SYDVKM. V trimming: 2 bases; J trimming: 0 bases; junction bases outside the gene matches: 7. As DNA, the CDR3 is TGTGCCAGCAGTTTACGGGGCCGGACTAGCTCCTACGAGCAGTACTTC. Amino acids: CASSLRGRTSSYEQYF.

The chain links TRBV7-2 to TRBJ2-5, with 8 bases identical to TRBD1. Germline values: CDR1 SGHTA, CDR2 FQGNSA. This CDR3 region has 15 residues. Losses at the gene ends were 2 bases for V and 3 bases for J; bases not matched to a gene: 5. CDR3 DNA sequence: TGTGCCAGCAGCTTATCAGACAGGGGAGAAGAGACCCAGTACTTC. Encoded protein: CASSLSDRGEETQYF.

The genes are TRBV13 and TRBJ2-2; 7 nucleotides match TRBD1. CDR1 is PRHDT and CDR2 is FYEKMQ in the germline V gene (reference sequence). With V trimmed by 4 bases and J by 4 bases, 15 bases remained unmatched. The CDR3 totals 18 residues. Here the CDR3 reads CASSSPTGAGGVTGELFF. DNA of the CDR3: TGTGCCAGCAGCTCTCCCACAGGGGCAGGGGGAGTCACCGGGGAGCTGTTTTTT. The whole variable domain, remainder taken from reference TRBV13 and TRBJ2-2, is AAGVIQSPRHLIKEKRETATLKCYPIPRHDTVYWYQQGPGQDPQFLISFYEKMQSDKGSIPDRFSAQQFSDYHSELNMSSLELGDSALYFCASSSPTGAGGVTGELFFGEGSRLTVL.

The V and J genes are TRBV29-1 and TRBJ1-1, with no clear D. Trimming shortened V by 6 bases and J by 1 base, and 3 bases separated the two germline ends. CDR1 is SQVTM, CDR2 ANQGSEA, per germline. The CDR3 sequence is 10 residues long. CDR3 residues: CSVRNTEAFF. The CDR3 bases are TGCAGCGTAAGGAACACTGAAGCTTTCTTT.

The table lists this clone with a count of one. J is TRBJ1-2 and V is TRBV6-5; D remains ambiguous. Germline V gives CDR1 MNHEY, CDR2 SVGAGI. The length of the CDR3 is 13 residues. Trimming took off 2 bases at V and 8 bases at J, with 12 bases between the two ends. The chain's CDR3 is CASSYGKAEGYTF. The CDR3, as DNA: TGTGCCAGCAGTTACGGGAAGGCAGAGGGCTACACCTTC.

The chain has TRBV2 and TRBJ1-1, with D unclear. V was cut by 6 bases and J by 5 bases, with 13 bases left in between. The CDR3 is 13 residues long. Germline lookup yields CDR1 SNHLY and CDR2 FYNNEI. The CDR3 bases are TGTGCCAGCAGCTTCCTCGAGAGTACTGAAGCTTTCTTT. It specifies CASSFLESTEAFF.

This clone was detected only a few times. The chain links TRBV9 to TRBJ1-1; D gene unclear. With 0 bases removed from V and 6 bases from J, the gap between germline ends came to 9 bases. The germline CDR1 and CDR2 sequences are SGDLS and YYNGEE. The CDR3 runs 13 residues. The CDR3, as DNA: TGTGCCAGCAGCGTAGATGTGGATGCTGAAGCTTTCTTT. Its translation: CASSVDVDAEAFF.

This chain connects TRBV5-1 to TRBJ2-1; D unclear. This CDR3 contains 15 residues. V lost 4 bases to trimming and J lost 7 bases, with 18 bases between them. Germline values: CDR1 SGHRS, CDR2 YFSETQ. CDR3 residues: CASSIQSIGGNEQFF. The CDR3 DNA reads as TGCGCCAGCAGCATACAGAGCATTGGTGGGAATGAGCAGTTCTTC.